This T cell receptor beta chain was captured in a study of response to subunit inactivated influenza vaccine. TCRdb re-called the RT-PCR reads through MiXCR, storing one row per CDR3 protein. The table has hundreds of thousands of distinct CDR3 sequences, approximately 14% seen once. This clonotype has just a few counts. This clonotype was obtained from a middle-aged man who received an inactivated influenza vaccine. The sample consisted of PBMCs from blood, taken 12 days after vaccination.

This CDR3 reads CASSSPSRGAEQFF. The CDR3 bases are TGCGCCAGCAGCTCCCCCTCCCGCGGGGCCGAGCAGTTCTTC. The chain recombines TRBV5-1 with TRBJ2-1, with a possible D match to TRBD2 (6 bases). The CDR3 sequence is 14 residues long. Per germline, CDR1 SGHRS and CDR2 YFSETQ. V lost 3 bases, J lost 10 bases, and 17 bases lay in between.